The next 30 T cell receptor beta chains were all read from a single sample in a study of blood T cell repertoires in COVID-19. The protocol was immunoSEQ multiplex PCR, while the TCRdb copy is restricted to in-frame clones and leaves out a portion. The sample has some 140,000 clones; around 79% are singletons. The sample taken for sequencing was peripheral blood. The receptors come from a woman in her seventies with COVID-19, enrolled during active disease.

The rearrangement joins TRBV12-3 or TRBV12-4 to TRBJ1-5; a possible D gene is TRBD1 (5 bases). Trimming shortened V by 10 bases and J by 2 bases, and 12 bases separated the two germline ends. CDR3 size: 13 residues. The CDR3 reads CATGGGGNQPQHF. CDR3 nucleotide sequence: TGTGCCACCGGGGGGGGTGGCAATCAGCCCCAGCATTTT.

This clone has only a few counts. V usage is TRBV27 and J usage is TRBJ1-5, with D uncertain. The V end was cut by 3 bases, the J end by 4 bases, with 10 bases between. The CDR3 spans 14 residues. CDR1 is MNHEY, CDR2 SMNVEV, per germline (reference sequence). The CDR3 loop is CASSLSGANQPQHF. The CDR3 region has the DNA TGTGCCAGCAGTTTGTCGGGAGCAAATCAGCCCCAGCATTTT.

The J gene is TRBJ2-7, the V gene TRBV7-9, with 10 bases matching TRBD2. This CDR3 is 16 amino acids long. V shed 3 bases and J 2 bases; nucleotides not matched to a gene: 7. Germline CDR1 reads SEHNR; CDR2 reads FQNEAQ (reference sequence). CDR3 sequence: CASSFSPSGGPYEQYF. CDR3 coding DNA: TGTGCCAGCAGCTTTTCCCCTAGCGGGGGCCCCTACGAGCAGTACTTC.

The CDR3 nucleotides read TGTGCCAGCAGCATGGCCGGGACAGGGGTCATGAACACTGAAGCTTTCTTT. Residues: CASSMAGTGVMNTEAFF. The V gene is TRBV5-6, the J gene TRBJ1-1; 10 nucleotides align to TRBD1. Trimming cost V 4 bases and J 0 bases; bases outside gene matches: 9. The CDR3 loop spans 17 amino acids. The germline V gene has CDR1 SGHDT and CDR2 YYEEEE.

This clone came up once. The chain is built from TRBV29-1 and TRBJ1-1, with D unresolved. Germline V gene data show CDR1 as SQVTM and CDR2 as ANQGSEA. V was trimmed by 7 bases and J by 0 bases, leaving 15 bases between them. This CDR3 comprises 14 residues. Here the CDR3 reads CSATSRAMNTEAFF. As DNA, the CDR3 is TGCAGCGCCACCTCGCGGGCCATGAACACTGAAGCTTTCTTT. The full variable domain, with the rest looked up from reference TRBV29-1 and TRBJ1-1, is SAVISQKPSRDICQRGTSLTIQCQVDSQVTMMFWYRQQPGQSLTLIATANQGSEATYESGFVIDKFPISRPNLTFSTLTVSNMSPEDSSIYLCSATSRAMNTEAFFGQGTRLTVV.

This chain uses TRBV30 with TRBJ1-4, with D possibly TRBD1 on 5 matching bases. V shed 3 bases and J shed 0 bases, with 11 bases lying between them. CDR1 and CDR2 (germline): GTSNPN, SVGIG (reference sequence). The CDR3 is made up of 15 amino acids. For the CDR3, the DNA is TGTGCCTGGAGGGCAGGGTCTGCAACTAATGAAAAACTGTTTTTT. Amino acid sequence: CAWRAGSATNEKLFF.

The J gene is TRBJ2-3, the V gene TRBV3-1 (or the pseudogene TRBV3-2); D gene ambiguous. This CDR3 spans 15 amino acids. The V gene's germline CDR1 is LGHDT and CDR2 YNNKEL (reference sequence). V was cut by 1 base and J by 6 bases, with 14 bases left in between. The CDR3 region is CASSQAPASGDTQYF. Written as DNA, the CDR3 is TGTGCCAGCAGCCAAGCTCCCGCTTCCGGGGATACGCAGTATTTT.

For the CDR3, the DNA is TGTGCCAGCAGTGAAGAAGGGGTGAACTATGGCTACACCTTC. It codes for CASSEEGVNYGYTF. The V gene is TRBV6-1, the J gene TRBJ1-2; tentative D call: TRBD1 (5 bases). The CDR3 has 14 residues. Trimming removed 1 base from V and 2 bases from J, with 8 bases in between. The germline CDR1 and CDR2 sequences are MNHNS and SASEGT.

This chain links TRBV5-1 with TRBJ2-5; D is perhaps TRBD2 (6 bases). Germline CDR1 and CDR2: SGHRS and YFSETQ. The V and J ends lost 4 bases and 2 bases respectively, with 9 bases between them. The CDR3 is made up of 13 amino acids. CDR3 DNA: TGCGCCAGCAGCCCGGGACTTCAAGAGACCCAGTACTTC. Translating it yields CASSPGLQETQYF. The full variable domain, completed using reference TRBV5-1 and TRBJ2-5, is KAGVTQTPRYLIKTRGQQVTLSCSPISGHRSVSWYQQTPGQGLQFLFEYFSETQRNKGNFPGRFSGRQFSNSRSEMNVSTLELGDSALYLCASSPGLQETQYFGPGTRLLVL.

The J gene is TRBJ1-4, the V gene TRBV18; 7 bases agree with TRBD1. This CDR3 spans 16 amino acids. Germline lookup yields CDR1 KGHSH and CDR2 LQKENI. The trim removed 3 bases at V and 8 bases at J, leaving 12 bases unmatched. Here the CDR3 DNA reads TGTGCCAGCTCACCGAGTACCGGGACAGTGGGCGAAAAACTGTTTTTT. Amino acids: CASSPSTGTVGEKLFF.

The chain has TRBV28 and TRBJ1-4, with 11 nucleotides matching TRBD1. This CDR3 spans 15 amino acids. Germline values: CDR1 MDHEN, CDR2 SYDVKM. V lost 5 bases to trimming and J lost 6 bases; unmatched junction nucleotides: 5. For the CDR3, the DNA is TGTGCCAGCAGTACTCGGGACAGGGGGGATGAAAAACTGTTTTTT. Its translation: CASSTRDRGDEKLFF.

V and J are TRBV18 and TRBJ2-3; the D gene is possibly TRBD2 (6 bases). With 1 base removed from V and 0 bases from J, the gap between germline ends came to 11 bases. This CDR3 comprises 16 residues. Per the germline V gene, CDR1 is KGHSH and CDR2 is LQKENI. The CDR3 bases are TGTGCCAGCTCACCACGAAGCGGGTTAAGCACAGATACGCAGTATTTT. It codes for CASSPRSGLSTDTQYF.

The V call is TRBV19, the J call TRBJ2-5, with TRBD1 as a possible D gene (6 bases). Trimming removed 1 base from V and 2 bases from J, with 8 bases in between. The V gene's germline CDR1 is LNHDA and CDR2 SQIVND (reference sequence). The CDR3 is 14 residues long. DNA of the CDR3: TGTGCCAGTAGTATAGCAGGGGTTCAAGAGACCCAGTACTTC. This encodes CASSIAGVQETQYF.

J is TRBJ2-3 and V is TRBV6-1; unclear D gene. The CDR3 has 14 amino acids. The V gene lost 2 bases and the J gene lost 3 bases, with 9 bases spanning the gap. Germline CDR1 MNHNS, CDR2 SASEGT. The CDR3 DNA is TGTGCCAGCAGTGAACTACAGAAGACAGATACGCAGTATTTT. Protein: CASSELQKTDTQYF.

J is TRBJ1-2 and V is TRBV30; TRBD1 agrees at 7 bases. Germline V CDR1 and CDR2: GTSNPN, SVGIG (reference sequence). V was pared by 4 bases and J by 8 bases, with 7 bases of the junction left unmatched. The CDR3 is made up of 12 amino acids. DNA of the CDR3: TGTGCCTGGACCCCAGGGGGTAGGGGCTACACCTTC. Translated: CAWTPGGRGYTF.

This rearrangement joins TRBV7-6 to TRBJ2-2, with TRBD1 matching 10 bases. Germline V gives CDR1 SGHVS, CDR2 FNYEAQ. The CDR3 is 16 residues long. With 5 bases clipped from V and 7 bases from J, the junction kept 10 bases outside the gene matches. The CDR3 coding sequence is TGTGCCAGCAGCCGTGGACAGGGGGACAGTGTCGGGGAGCTGTTTTTT. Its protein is CASSRGQGDSVGELFF.

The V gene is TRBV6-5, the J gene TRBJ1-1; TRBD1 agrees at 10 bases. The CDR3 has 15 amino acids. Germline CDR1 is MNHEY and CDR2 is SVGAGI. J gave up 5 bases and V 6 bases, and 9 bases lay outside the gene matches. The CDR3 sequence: CASRPAGTGVTEAFF. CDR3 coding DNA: TGTGCCAGCAGACCGGCCGGGACAGGGGTGACTGAAGCTTTCTTT.

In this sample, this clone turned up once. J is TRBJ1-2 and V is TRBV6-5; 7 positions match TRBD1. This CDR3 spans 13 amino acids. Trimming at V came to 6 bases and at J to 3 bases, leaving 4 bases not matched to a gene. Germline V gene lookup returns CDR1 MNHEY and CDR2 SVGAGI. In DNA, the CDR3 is TGTGCCAGCAGCACCGGACAGGACTATGGCTACACCTTC. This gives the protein CASSTGQDYGYTF.

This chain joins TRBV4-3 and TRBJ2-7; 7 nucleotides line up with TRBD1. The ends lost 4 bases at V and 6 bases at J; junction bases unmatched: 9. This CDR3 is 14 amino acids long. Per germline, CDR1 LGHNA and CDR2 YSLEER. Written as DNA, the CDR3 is TGCGCCAGCAGCCTCGACAGGGCTCCGGGCGAGCAGTACTTC. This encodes CASSLDRAPGEQYF.

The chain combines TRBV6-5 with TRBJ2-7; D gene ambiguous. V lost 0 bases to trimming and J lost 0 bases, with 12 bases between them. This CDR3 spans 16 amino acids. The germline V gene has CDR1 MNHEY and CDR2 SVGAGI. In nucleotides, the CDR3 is TGTGCCAGCAGTTACTCGTCAATCGCTAGCTCCTACGAGCAGTACTTC. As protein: CASSYSSIASSYEQYF.

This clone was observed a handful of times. This CDR3 is CASSIGQYNSPLHF. CDR3 sequence (DNA): TGTGCCAGCAGTATAGGACAGTATAATTCACCCCTCCACTTT. J is TRBJ1-6 and V is TRBV6-5, with D perhaps TRBD1 (6 bases). Trimming removed 5 bases from V and 4 bases from J, with 9 bases in between. This CDR3 spans 14 amino acids. CDR1 is MNHEY, CDR2 SVGAGI, per germline.

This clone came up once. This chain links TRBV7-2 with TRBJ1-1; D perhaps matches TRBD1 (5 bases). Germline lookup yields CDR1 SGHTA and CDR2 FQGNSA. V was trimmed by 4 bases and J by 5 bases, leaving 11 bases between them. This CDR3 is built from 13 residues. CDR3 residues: CASSSLGVTEAFF. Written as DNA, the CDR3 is TGTGCCAGCAGCTCCCTAGGGGTAACTGAAGCTTTCTTT.

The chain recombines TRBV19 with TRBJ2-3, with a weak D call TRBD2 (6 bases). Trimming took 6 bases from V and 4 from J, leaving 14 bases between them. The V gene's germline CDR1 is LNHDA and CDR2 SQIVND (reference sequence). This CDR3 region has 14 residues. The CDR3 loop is CASRAGRLADTQYF. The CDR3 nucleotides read TGTGCCAGTAGGGCGGGACGCCTGGCAGATACGCAGTATTTT.

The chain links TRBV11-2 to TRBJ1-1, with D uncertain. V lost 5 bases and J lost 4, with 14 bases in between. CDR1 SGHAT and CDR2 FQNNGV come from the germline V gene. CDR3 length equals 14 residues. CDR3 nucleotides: TGTGCCAGCAGCCCTTACGACGGAGCCACTGAAGCTTTCTTT. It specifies CASSPYDGATEAFF.

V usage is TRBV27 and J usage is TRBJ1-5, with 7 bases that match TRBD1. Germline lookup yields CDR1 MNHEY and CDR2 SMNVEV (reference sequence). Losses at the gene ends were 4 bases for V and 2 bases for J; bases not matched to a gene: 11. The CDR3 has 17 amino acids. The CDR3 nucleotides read TGTGCCAGCAGTTCGATAAACCCCGGGACAGGCAATCAGCCCCAGCATTTT. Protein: CASSSINPGTGNQPQHF.

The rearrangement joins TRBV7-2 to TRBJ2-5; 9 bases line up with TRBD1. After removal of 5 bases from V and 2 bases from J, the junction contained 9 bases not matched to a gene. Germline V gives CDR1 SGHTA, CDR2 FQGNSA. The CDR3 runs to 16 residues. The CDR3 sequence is CASSVSGTGLQETQYF. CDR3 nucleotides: TGTGCCAGCAGCGTTTCCGGGACAGGGTTACAAGAGACCCAGTACTTC.

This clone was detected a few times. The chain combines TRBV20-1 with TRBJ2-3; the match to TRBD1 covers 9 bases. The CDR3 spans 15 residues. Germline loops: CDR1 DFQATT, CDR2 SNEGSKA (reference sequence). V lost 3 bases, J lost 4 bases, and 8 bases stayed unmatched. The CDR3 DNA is TGCAGTGCTAGTTGGGGACAGGGTGGGCCAGATACGCAGTATTTT. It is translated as CSASWGQGGPDTQYF.

The CDR3 DNA follows: TGTGCCAGCTCACCGTCGGGGGTAGATTCACCCCTCCACTTT. As protein: CASSPSGVDSPLHF. J is TRBJ1-6 and V is TRBV18; D is perhaps TRBD1 (5 bases). Germline loops: CDR1 KGHSH, CDR2 LQKENI. The CDR3 contains 14 residues. Between the trimmed V and J ends, which lost 3 bases and 8 bases, there was a span of 11 bases.

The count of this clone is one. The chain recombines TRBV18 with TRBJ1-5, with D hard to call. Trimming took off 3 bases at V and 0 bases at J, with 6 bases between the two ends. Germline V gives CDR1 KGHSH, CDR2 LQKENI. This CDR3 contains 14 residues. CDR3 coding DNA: TGTGCCAGCTCACCCACAACTAGCAATCAGCCCCAGCATTTT. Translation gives CASSPTTSNQPQHF.

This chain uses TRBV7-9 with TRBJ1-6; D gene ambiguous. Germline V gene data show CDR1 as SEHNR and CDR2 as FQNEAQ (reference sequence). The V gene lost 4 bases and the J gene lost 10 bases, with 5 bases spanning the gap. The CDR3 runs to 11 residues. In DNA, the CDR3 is TGTGCCAGCAGCTCGACATCACCCCTCCACTTT. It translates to CASSSTSPLHF.